The rows below give T cell receptor beta chains drawn from one sample of a study of cytomegalovirus exposure and HLA in healthy donors. Sequenced by immunoSEQ multiplex PCR; TCRdb stores in-frame clones only, minus some. The table records 110,000 or so clones, 82% of them present only once. The material sequenced was PBMCs. The receptor source for this set is a woman in her late teens or twenties in good health and CMV-seronegative. Both conserved end residues are part of each CDR3. Fields, in order: CDR3 protein, CDR3 DNA, V gene, clone size, D gene, J gene. D genes are given only for firm matches. Size values are once, few and many counts, or a class for expanded clones, and some rows have none.

CASSRWTGDTEAFF,TGCGCCAGCAGCCGATGGACAGGCGACACTGAAGCTTTCTTT,TRBV5-1,once,TRBD1,TRBJ1-1
CATRPFRLGGGSPLHF,TGTGCCACCCGACCCTTTCGCCTGGGAGGCGGTTCACCCCTCCACTTT,TRBV27,.,.,TRBJ1-6
CASSPTPGGRGNEQFF,TGTGCCAGCAGCCCCACGCCGGGGGGTCGGGGGAATGAGCAGTTCTTC,TRBV7-8,.,TRBD2,TRBJ2-1
CASSVSGRQETQYF,TGTGCCAGCAGCGTAAGCGGGCGCCAAGAGACCCAGTACTTC,TRBV11-2,.,.,TRBJ2-5
CAISEFQGSNQPQHF,TGTGCCATCAGTGAGTTCCAGGGCAGCAATCAGCCCCAGCATTTT,TRBV10-3,.,.,TRBJ1-5
CASGSSGSTDTQYF,TGTGCCAGCGGCTCTAGCGGTAGCACAGATACGCAGTATTTT,TRBV6-5,.,TRBD2,TRBJ2-3
CASLPSGVSYGYTF,TGTGCCAGCCTACCATCGGGGGTTTCTTATGGCTACACCTTC,TRBV21-1,.,.,TRBJ1-2
CASSFRAGGWDTEAFF,TGTGCCAGCAGTTTTAGGGCAGGGGGGTGGGACACTGAAGCTTTCTTT,TRBV28,.,TRBD1,TRBJ1-1
CASRKSDGGIGDHEQYF,TGCGCCAGCAGAAAATCGGACGGCGGGATTGGGGATCACGAGCAGTACTTC,TRBV4-3,.,.,TRBJ2-7
CASSLPDSTSFF,TGCGCCAGCAGCCTTCCGGACTCCACCTCGTTCTTC,TRBV5-1,.,.,TRBJ2-1
CASSFPTVYEQYF,TGTGCCAGCAGCTTCCCGACAGTCTACGAGCAGTACTTC,TRBV11-2,.,.,TRBJ2-7
CASSQDFEYGYTF,TGTGCCAGCAGTCAGGACTTTGAATATGGCTACACCTTC,TRBV2,.,.,TRBJ1-2
CASSLYMDTSNTGELFF,TGTGCCAGCAGCCTATATATGGACACATCGAACACCGGGGAGCTGTTTTTT,TRBV7-6,.,.,TRBJ2-2
CASSLRGSNTGELFF,TGTGCCAGCAGTTTACGAGGGTCGAACACCGGGGAGCTGTTTTTT,TRBV27,once,.,TRBJ2-2
CASSPRGQGGYGYTF,TGTGCCAGCTCACCACGGGGACAGGGCGGCTATGGCTACACCTTC,TRBV18,once,TRBD1,TRBJ1-2
CATSRPTGTGLEKLFF,TGTGCCACCAGCAGACCCACGGGGACAGGGCTGGAAAAACTGTTTTTT,TRBV15,.,TRBD1,TRBJ1-4
CASSWTGSTNEKLFF,TGTGCCAGTAGCTGGACAGGGTCAACTAATGAAAAACTGTTTTTT,TRBV19,.,TRBD1,TRBJ1-4
CASSLRGLNSPLHF,TGTGCCAGCAGCTTAAGGGGCCTTAATTCACCCCTCCACTTT,TRBV11-3,.,.,TRBJ1-6
CASMGGRGNQPQHF,TGTGCCAGCATGGGAGGGCGAGGCAATCAGCCCCAGCATTTT,TRBV6-1,once,.,TRBJ1-5
CASSPTGDYGYTF,TGTGCCAGCAGCCCAACAGGGGACTATGGCTACACCTTC,TRBV7-9,.,TRBD1,TRBJ1-2